The T cell receptor (beta chain) described here comes from a study of cytomegalovirus exposure and HLA in healthy donors. Overall study findings and caveats: What TCR beta sequences reportedly achieved was accurate prediction of HLA-A and HLA-B alleles in most subjects.

Primers: 60 Vbeta forward and 13 Jbeta reverse. Sequencing used immunoSEQ multiplex PCR; TCRdb keeps in-frame clones, though not all of them. The sample is made up of tens of thousands of clones, and the top ten hold roughly 1.5% of it. Trimming removed 2 bases from V and 3 bases from J, with 6 bases in between. This CDR3 has 13 residues. Germline V gene sequence: CDR1 MNHNS, CDR2 SASEGT. On this clone itself: Its specificity is unknown.

The receptor comes from a woman aged 55-70 years in good health and CMV-seronegative. Material for sequencing was PBMCs. V and J are TRBV6-1 and TRBJ2-3; no clear D. CDR3 region: CASSESKTDTQYF. The CDR3 DNA is TGTGCCAGCAGTGAATCAAAAACAGATACGCAGTATTTT.